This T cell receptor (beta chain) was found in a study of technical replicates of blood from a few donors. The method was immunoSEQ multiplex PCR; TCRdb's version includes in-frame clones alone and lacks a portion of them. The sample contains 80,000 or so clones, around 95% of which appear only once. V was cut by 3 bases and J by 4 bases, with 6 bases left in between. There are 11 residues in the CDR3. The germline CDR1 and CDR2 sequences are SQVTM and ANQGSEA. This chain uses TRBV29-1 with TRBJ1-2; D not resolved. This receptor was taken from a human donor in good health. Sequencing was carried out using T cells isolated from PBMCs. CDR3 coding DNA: TGCAGCGTTGACCATAGCTATGGCTACACCTTC. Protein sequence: CSVDHSYGYTF.